Presented here are 25 T cell receptor beta chains from one specimen sequenced in a study of vaccination effects on CD4 cells after COVID-19. Method: immunoSEQ multiplex PCR; TCRdb's copy keeps in-frame clones and lacks some. The repertoire has around 47,000 clones, around 70% of them found once; the top ten carry 9.5% to 10%. Isolating CD4+ T cells followed approximately 9 days of culture. Vaccination of participants consisted of two doses of either the BNT162b2 or mRNA-1273 vaccine. What these receptors recognize is not known. The starting material was CD4+ T cells from PBMCs cultured without peptide, obtained after COVID-19 vaccination. Source of these receptors: a human donor who received a COVID-19 vaccine.

The chain is built from TRBV29-1 and TRBJ2-7; 7 bases align to TRBD2. The CDR3 is 12 residues long. The germline V gene encodes CDR1 SQVTM and CDR2 ANQGSEA. V trimming: 8 bases; J trimming: 0 bases; junction bases outside the gene matches: 4. The CDR3 nucleotides read TGCAGCCCCCGACTAGCCTCCTACGAGCAGTACTTC. Translated, it gives CSPRLASYEQYF.

This sequence joins TRBV7-8 and TRBJ2-7; D possibly uses TRBD1 or TRBD2 (5 bases each). The V end lost 2 bases, the J end lost 2 bases, and 16 bases lay between the germline ends. The germline CDR1 and CDR2 sequences are SGHVS and FQNEAQ. The CDR3 is made up of 16 amino acids. CDR3 protein: CASSLFGAGSPYEQYF. CDR3 DNA: TGTGCCAGCAGCTTATTCGGGGCAGGGTCACCCTACGAGCAGTACTTC.

V gene TRBV19 combines with J gene TRBJ2-3, with D unresolved. The CDR3 consists of 16 residues. Per the germline V gene, CDR1 is LNHDA and CDR2 is SQIVND (reference sequence). Trimming stripped 7 bases from V and 0 bases from J, with 17 bases between. The CDR3 DNA sequence: TGTGCCAGTAAGACGGGCGGCACTACTAGCACAGATACGCAGTATTTT. Translated: CASKTGGTTSTDTQYF.

The chain is built from TRBV5-1 and TRBJ2-7; the match to TRBD1 covers 10 bases. The CDR3 contains 14 residues. CDR1 is SGHRS, CDR2 YFSETQ, per germline. Losses at the gene ends were 4 bases for V and 3 bases for J; bases not matched to a gene: 4. In DNA form, the CDR3 reads TGCGCCAGCAGCATAGACAGGGGGCACTACGAGCAGTACTTC. Protein sequence: CASSIDRGHYEQYF. Together with reference TRBV5-1 and TRBJ2-7, the CDR3 gives the full variable domain: KAGVTQTPRYLIKTRGQQVTLSCSPISGHRSVSWYQQTPGQGLQFLFEYFSETQRNKGNFPGRFSGRQFSNSRSEMNVSTLELGDSALYLCASSIDRGHYEQYFGPGTRLTVT.

This chain uses TRBV18 with TRBJ1-2; 10 positions agree with TRBD1. The CDR3 consists of 16 residues. Germline assignment: CDR1 KGHSH and CDR2 LQKENI. Trimming at V came to 3 bases and at J to 8 bases, leaving 12 bases not matched to a gene. This chain's CDR3 is CASSPDGTGAFRGYTF. CDR3 DNA sequence: TGTGCCAGCTCACCGGACGGGACAGGGGCATTCCGGGGCTACACCTTC.

The J gene is TRBJ1-6, the V gene TRBV7-2; 9 bases agree with TRBD1. The length of the CDR3 is 16 residues. Germline V gives CDR1 SGHTA, CDR2 FQGNSA. The V segment lost 0 bases and the J segment 8 bases; nucleotides outside the gene matches: 5. In DNA form, the CDR3 reads TGTGCCAGCAGCTTAGCCCCGACAGGGGGTTATTCACCCCTCCACTTT. Translated: CASSLAPTGGYSPLHF.

This clone was seen a single time. The CDR3 region has the DNA TGTGCCAGCAGTGAAGGGGGTTCAGGAAACACCATATATTTT. Protein: CASSEGGSGNTIYF. The chain is built from TRBV2 and TRBJ1-3, with D unclear. This CDR3 contains 14 residues. Germline V lookup: CDR1 SNHLY, CDR2 FYNNEI. Trimming stripped 1 base from V and 4 bases from J, with 8 bases between.

The V call is TRBV5-5, the J call TRBJ1-2; tentatively, D is TRBD1 (6 bases). Germline V gene lookup returns CDR1 SGHKS and CDR2 YYEKEE (reference sequence). V was clipped by 0 bases and J by 1 base, with 13 bases between them. The CDR3 length is 16 residues. Here the CDR3 reads CASSLGAGHNNYGYTF. CDR3 bases: TGTGCCAGCAGCTTGGGAGCGGGACACAATAACTATGGCTACACCTTC.

The V gene is TRBV5-5, the J gene TRBJ1-3, with 10 bases lining up with TRBD1. Germline-derived CDR1 and CDR2 are SGHKS and YYEKEE (reference sequence). J gave up 8 bases and V 3 bases, and 8 bases lay outside the gene matches. CDR3 length: 15 amino acids. CDR3 protein: CASSYGTGESDTIYF. CDR3 bases: TGTGCCAGCAGCTACGGGACAGGGGAGTCAGACACCATATATTTT. The complete variable domain, with remaining parts taken from reference TRBV5-5 and TRBJ1-3, reads DAGVTQSPTHLIKTRGQQVTLRCSPISGHKSVSWYQQVLGQGPQFIFQYYEKEERGRGNFPDRFSARQFPNYSSELNVNALLLGDSALYLCASSYGTGESDTIYFGEGSWLTVV.

V is TRBV6-5 and J is TRBJ1-6; D may be TRBD1 (6 bases). Germline assignment: CDR1 MNHEY and CDR2 SVGAGI. Trimming cost V 0 bases and J 8 bases, with 11 bases left between them. There are 15 residues in the CDR3. CDR3 nucleotides: TGTGCCAGCAGTTACTCCGGGGGCTCGGATTCACCCCTCCACTTT. Translating gives CASSYSGGSDSPLHF.

The V and J genes are TRBV7-9 and TRBJ1-4; the D gene is possibly TRBD1 (5 bases). CDR3 length equals 16 residues. Germline V lookup: CDR1 SEHNR, CDR2 FQNEAQ (reference sequence). The germline V and J ends were trimmed by 1 base and 5 bases, with 14 bases remaining between them. The CDR3 loop reads CASSLGSGLRNEKLFF. The CDR3, as DNA: TGTGCCAGCAGCTTAGGTTCGGGACTCCGAAATGAAAAACTGTTTTTT.

This clone was seen a few times. The chain has TRBV5-1 and TRBJ1-4, with TRBD1 matching over 7 bases. CDR1 is SGHRS and CDR2 is YFSETQ in the germline V gene. There are 14 residues in the CDR3. The V segment lost 4 bases and the J segment 7 bases; nucleotides outside the gene matches: 7. CDR3 region: CASSDGTVGEKLFF. The CDR3 DNA reads as TGCGCCAGCAGCGACGGGACAGTTGGTGAAAAACTGTTTTTT.

In this sample, this clone turned up a few times. V gene TRBV18 combines with J gene TRBJ2-1; 10 nucleotides match TRBD2. CDR3 length: 17 residues. J lost 8 bases, V lost 0 bases, and 10 bases had no gene match. The germline CDR1 and CDR2 sequences are KGHSH and LQKENI. As DNA, the CDR3 is TGTGCCAGCTCACCACCGGTTTCTAGCGGGAGCGGAGATGAGCAGTTCTTC. Its protein product is CASSPPVSSGSGDEQFF.

J is TRBJ2-7 and V is TRBV27; D gene ambiguous. The germline CDR1 and CDR2 sequences are MNHEY and SMNVEV (reference sequence). The V end was cut by 3 bases, the J end by 3 bases, with 9 bases between. This CDR3 is 13 amino acids long. This CDR3 is CASSLRSNYEQYF. CDR3 bases: TGTGCCAGCAGTTTGAGAAGTAACTACGAGCAGTACTTC.

This clone was recorded once. CDR3 coding DNA: TGTGCCAGCAGCTTACTTCCGGGACTAGCGGGGCCGAACACCGGGGAGCTGTTTTTT. Its translation: CASSLLPGLAGPNTGELFF. J is TRBJ2-2 and V is TRBV7-9, with 13 bases aligning to TRBD2. Germline lookup yields CDR1 SEHNR and CDR2 FQNEAQ (reference sequence). The CDR3 runs 19 residues. The V and J ends lost 2 bases and 0 bases, in that order; junction bases with no gene match: 6.

V and J are TRBV5-4 and TRBJ1-1, with TRBD1 matching 8 bases. CDR3 length: 14 residues. The germline V gene has CDR1 SGHNT and CDR2 YYREEE (reference sequence). J gave up 4 bases and V 4 bases, and 6 bases lay outside the gene matches. CDR3 DNA: TGTGCCAGCAGCACGCCCACAGGGGGCACTGAAGCTTTCTTT. This translates into CASSTPTGGTEAFF.

In its sample, this clone was seen once. The chain recombines TRBV12-3 or TRBV12-4 with TRBJ1-1, with a tentative D call TRBD1 (6 bases). Trimming left V 6 bases short and J 10 bases short, with 15 bases between. There are 12 residues in the CDR3. The CDR3 DNA reads as TGTGCCAGCAGCCTCCTACAGGGAGCAGCTTTCTTT. Residues: CASSLLQGAAFF.

The chain uses TRBV4-2 and TRBJ2-3; 13 bases fit TRBD2. V lost 1 base and J lost 5; bases outside the gene matches: 6. The CDR3 has 17 residues. Germline V lookup: CDR1 LGHNA, CDR2 YNFKEQ. The CDR3 sequence: CASSQGTSGGQGDTQYF. The CDR3 coding sequence is TGTGCCAGCAGCCAAGGGACTAGCGGGGGTCAAGGAGATACGCAGTATTTT.

The chain recombines TRBV20-1 with TRBJ2-3; maybe TRBD1 (5 bases). Trimming pared 5 bases from V and 4 bases from J, leaving 7 bases between. The CDR3 has 11 residues. Germline V CDR1 and CDR2: DFQATT, SNEGSKA (reference sequence). CDR3 region: CSAGQADTQYF. CDR3 DNA: TGCAGTGCTGGACAAGCAGATACGCAGTATTTT.

The chain links TRBV12-3 or TRBV12-4 to TRBJ2-7; TRBD1 agrees at 8 bases. Trimming removed 3 bases from V and 4 bases from J; junction bases left unmatched: 2. CDR3 length equals 13 residues. Here the CDR3 DNA reads TGTGCCAGCAGTTTTACAGGGGGATACGAGCAGTACTTC. Protein: CASSFTGGYEQYF.

The CDR3 is CASSQVGGSTEAFF. The CDR3 nucleotides read TGTGCCAGCAGCCAAGTAGGTGGGAGCACTGAAGCTTTCTTT. The J gene is TRBJ1-1, the V gene TRBV3-1 (or the pseudogene TRBV3-2), with D unresolved. This CDR3 has 14 amino acids. With 1 base removed from V and 4 bases from J, the gap between germline ends came to 10 bases. Germline CDR1 LGHDT, CDR2 YNNKEL (reference sequence).

This chain joins TRBV7-8 and TRBJ2-1; no reliable D call. Germline CDR1 reads SGHVS; CDR2 reads FQNEAQ. The V end was cut by 0 bases, the J end by 9 bases, with 12 bases between. CDR3 length: 14 amino acids. CDR3 sequence (DNA): TGTGCCAGCAGCTTAGCGTTGGTTCTGGGTGAGCAGTTCTTC. Translating gives CASSLALVLGEQFF.

The CDR3 region is CASSPQGTTEAFF. CDR3 nucleotides: TGTGCCAGCTCACCACAGGGCACGACTGAAGCTTTCTTT. The chain links TRBV18 to TRBJ1-1; D unclear. CDR3 length: 13 residues. Germline V gene data show CDR1 as KGHSH and CDR2 as LQKENI. V dropped 1 base and J dropped 5 bases, with 8 bases sitting between them.

This chain joins TRBV4-1 and TRBJ1-5, with unresolved D. Between the trimmed V and J ends, which lost 0 bases and 6 bases, there was a span of 9 bases. CDR1 is MGHRA and CDR2 is YSYEKL in the germline V gene. The CDR3 totals 14 residues. In DNA, the CDR3 is TGCGCCAGCAGCCAAGATCGGCTTTCTCAGCCCCAGCATTTT. Its translation: CASSQDRLSQPQHF.

The rearrangement uses TRBV2 and TRBJ2-3; D uncertain. The CDR3 spans 14 residues. The ends were cut back, 7 bases at V and 0 bases at J, with 11 bases in the middle. Germline V gene data show CDR1 as SNHLY and CDR2 as FYNNEI. CDR3 bases: TGTGCCAGCATGGGAACGACTAGCACAGATACGCAGTATTTT. This gives the protein CASMGTTSTDTQYF. The full variable domain, in which reference TRBV2 and TRBJ2-3 provide the parts outside the CDR3, is EPEVTQTPSHQVTQMGQEVILRCVPISNHLYFYWYRQILGQKVEFLVSFYNNEISEKSEIFDDQFSVERPDGSNFTLKIRSTKLEDSAMYFCASMGTTSTDTQYFGPGTRLTVL.